These 20 T cell receptor beta chains originate from one sample sequenced in a study of T cell responses to AZD1222 COVID-19 vaccine. Sequencing was performed with immunoSEQ multiplex PCR; in TCRdb, only in-frame clones are kept and a portion is missing. The sample yields 100,000 to 150,000 clones, about nine tenths seen once. The sample here was peripheral blood, taken on day 0 of AZD1222 vaccination. All receptors come from an adult in good health.

This sequence joins TRBV9 and TRBJ2-2; 12 nucleotides line up with TRBD2. Germline V gives CDR1 SGDLS, CDR2 YYNGEE. V lost 4 bases to trimming and J lost 6 bases; unmatched junction nucleotides: 7. The CDR3 is made up of 16 amino acids. Here the CDR3 reads CASSLSSGGASGELFF. The DNA for the CDR3 is TGTGCCAGCAGCCTGTCTAGCGGGGGGGCCTCCGGGGAGCTGTTTTTT.

The chain has TRBV6-2 or TRBV6-3 and TRBJ2-1, with D perhaps matching TRBD2 (5 bases). The CDR3 totals 13 residues. V lost 5 bases to trimming and J lost 10 bases, with 15 bases between them. In germline, CDR1 is MNHEY, CDR2 SVGEGT. In DNA form, the CDR3 reads TGTGCCAGCAGTCCGCTCCGGGGATCGGAGCAGTTCTTC. This sequence encodes CASSPLRGSEQFF.

The rearrangement links TRBV20-1 to TRBJ1-2, with D possibly being TRBD1 (5 bases). The ends were cut back, 3 bases at V and 4 bases at J, with 12 bases in the middle. CDR1 and CDR2 from the germline V gene are DFQATT and SNEGSKA (reference sequence). The length of the CDR3 is 13 residues. The CDR3 DNA sequence: TGCAGTGCTAGTGCAGGGTGGAGCTATGGCTACACCTTC. Protein product: CSASAGWSYGYTF.

The V call is TRBV5-1, the J call TRBJ1-1, with D perhaps TRBD1 (6 bases). CDR1 is SGHRS and CDR2 is YFSETQ in the germline V gene. V lost 0 bases, J lost 4 bases, and 13 bases lay in between. The length of the CDR3 is 15 residues. DNA for the CDR3: TGCGCCAGCAGCTTGGTTCTTTTAGGGGGCACTGAAGCTTTCTTT. This codes for CASSLVLLGGTEAFF.

This chain connects TRBV7-3 to TRBJ2-3; D may be TRBD2 (7 bases). V was trimmed by 5 bases and J by 4 bases, leaving 19 bases between them. Per germline, CDR1 SGHTA and CDR2 FQGTGA. The CDR3 sequence is 16 residues long. This CDR3 is CASSRGAGGRADTQYF. The CDR3 bases are TGTGCCAGCAGCCGAGGCGCCGGGGGGCGCGCAGATACGCAGTATTTT. Full variable domain (remainder filled in from reference TRBV7-3 and TRBJ2-3): GAGVSQTPSNKVTEKGKYVELRCDPISGHTALYWYRQSLGQGPEFLIYFQGTGAADDSGLPNDRFFAVRPEGSVSTLKIQRTERGDSAVYLCASSRGAGGRADTQYFGPGTRLTVL.

V gene TRBV25-1 combines with J gene TRBJ1-1, with a weak D call TRBD1 (5 bases). The CDR3 spans 13 residues. Looked up from germline, CDR1 is MGHDK and CDR2 is SYGVNS. V shed 3 bases and J shed 11 bases, with 16 bases lying between them. CDR3 sequence reads: CASSDGTGRNAFF. The CDR3 bases are TGTGCCAGCAGTGACGGAACAGGTAGGAACGCTTTCTTT. The whole variable domain, remainder taken from reference TRBV25-1 and TRBJ1-1, is EADIYQTPRYLVIGTGKKITLECSQTMGHDKMYWYQQDPGMELHLIHYSYGVNSTEKGDLSSESTVSRIRTEHFPLTLESARPSHTSQYLCASSDGTGRNAFFGQGTRLTVV.

This chain connects TRBV4-2 to TRBJ2-5, with 9 bases aligning to TRBD2. After removal of 4 bases from V and 5 bases from J, the junction contained 11 bases not matched to a gene. The CDR3 extends over 16 amino acids. The germline V gene has CDR1 LGHNA and CDR2 YNFKEQ. The CDR3 nucleotides are TGTGCCAGCAGCCGGAACCCTAGCGGGGTTTTCGAGACCCAGTACTTC. It encodes CASSRNPSGVFETQYF.

The rearrangement joins TRBV5-5 to TRBJ1-5; perhaps TRBD1 as D (5 bases). CDR3 size: 15 residues. Germline V lookup: CDR1 SGHKS, CDR2 YYEKEE (reference sequence). Trimming stripped 1 base from V and 4 bases from J, with 12 bases between. DNA for the CDR3: TGTGCCAGCAGCTTGTTTCAGGGTATTAATCAGCCCCAGCATTTT. This codes for CASSLFQGINQPQHF.

The V and J genes are TRBV18 and TRBJ1-5; no clear D gene. Germline CDR1 and CDR2: KGHSH and LQKENI. The CDR3 has 13 amino acids. Between the trimmed V and J ends, which lost 3 bases and 6 bases, there was a span of 9 bases. CDR3 sequence reads: CASSPEDGQPQHF. DNA for the CDR3: TGTGCCAGCTCACCGGAGGATGGTCAGCCCCAGCATTTT.

This clone was recorded only once. The chain carries TRBV24-1 and TRBJ2-7; 9 nucleotides match TRBD1. CDR3 size: 15 residues. Germline V gene sequence: CDR1 KGHDR, CDR2 SFDVKD. Germline trimming cut 5 bases from V and 3 bases from J; bases unmatched to any gene: 7. The CDR3 here is CATSVSQGAIYEQYF. The CDR3 nucleotides are TGTGCCACCAGTGTATCACAGGGGGCCATCTACGAGCAGTACTTC.

The chain couples TRBV7-9 to TRBJ1-4, with a possible D match to TRBD1 (5 bases). This CDR3 spans 15 amino acids. Trimming cost V 3 bases and J 6 bases, with 14 bases left between them. CDR1 and CDR2 (germline): SEHNR, FQNEAQ (reference sequence). The CDR3 reads CASSFPGPGDEKLFF. As DNA, the CDR3 is TGTGCCAGCAGCTTTCCGGGCCCGGGGGATGAAAAACTGTTTTTT.

This chain connects TRBV7-2 to TRBJ1-5; 7 bases fit TRBD1. The trim removed 5 bases at V and 2 bases at J, leaving 6 bases unmatched. The germline gives CDR1 SGHTA, CDR2 FQGNSA. CDR3 length equals 15 residues. This CDR3 reads CASSTRGQRNQPQHF. CDR3 in DNA: TGTGCCAGCAGCACCCGGGGACAGCGCAATCAGCCCCAGCATTTT.

Here the CDR3 reads CSVDNPKRGYTF. The CDR3 region has the DNA TGCAGCGTTGATAACCCTAAACGGGGCTACACCTTC. The V and J genes are TRBV29-1 and TRBJ1-2, with D unresolved. The CDR3 covers 12 residues. Trimming stripped 3 bases from V and 8 bases from J, with 13 bases between. Germline CDR1 and CDR2: SQVTM and ANQGSEA.

The genes are TRBV18 and TRBJ2-5; no clear D gene. Trimming removed 3 bases at V and 3 bases at J, with 8 bases between. CDR1 is KGHSH and CDR2 is LQKENI in the germline V gene. This CDR3 region has 13 residues. This chain's CDR3 is CASSPGTKETQYF. CDR3 DNA sequence: TGTGCCAGCTCACCGGGCACCAAAGAGACCCAGTACTTC.

This chain uses TRBV27 with TRBJ1-4; TRBD1 matches at 9 bases. Germline V CDR1 and CDR2: MNHEY, SMNVEV (reference sequence). The CDR3 extends over 14 amino acids. Losses at the gene ends were 2 bases for V and 8 bases for J; bases not matched to a gene: 3. As DNA, the CDR3 is TGTGCCAGCAGTTTAGTGGGGACAGGGGAAAAACTGTTTTTT. Protein: CASSLVGTGEKLFF.

CDR3 sequence: CASSYSEAPLHF. CDR3 sequence (DNA): TGTGCCAGCAGCTATTCGGAAGCACCCCTCCACTTT. The rearrangement uses TRBV5-6 and TRBJ1-6; unclear D gene. Germline CDR1 SGHDT, CDR2 YYEEEE. Trimming cost V 3 bases and J 11 bases, with 9 bases left between them. The CDR3 sequence is 12 residues long.

This chain links TRBV2 with TRBJ1-3; TRBD1 is a possible D gene (5 bases). Germline V gene sequence: CDR1 SNHLY, CDR2 FYNNEI. The CDR3 is 12 residues long. Trimming took 8 bases from V and 4 from J, leaving 9 bases between them. In DNA, the CDR3 is TGTGCCAGCGAGGGGTACGGAAACACCATATATTTT. This codes for CASEGYGNTIYF.

This clone was seen once. The chain employs TRBV3-1 (or the pseudogene TRBV3-2) and TRBJ2-1, with D possibly matching TRBD2 (6 bases). The ends were cut back, 4 bases at V and 0 bases at J, with 13 bases in the middle. The CDR3 is made up of 16 amino acids. Germline V gene data show CDR1 as LGHDT and CDR2 as YNNKEL (reference sequence). The CDR3 sequence is CASSLGGAASYNEQFF. The CDR3 DNA is TGTGCCAGCAGCCTCGGCGGGGCCGCCTCCTACAATGAGCAGTTCTTC.

The gene calls are TRBV27 and TRBJ1-1; D is uncertain. V was trimmed by 1 base and J by 1 base, leaving 7 bases between them. CDR1 MNHEY and CDR2 SMNVEV come from the germline V gene (reference sequence). This CDR3 is 14 amino acids long. As DNA, the CDR3 is TGTGCCAGCAGTTTATACGTACAGAACACTGAAGCTTTCTTT. This encodes CASSLYVQNTEAFF.

The rearrangement uses TRBV24-1 and TRBJ1-5; D might be TRBD1 (5 bases). The V gene lost 2 bases and the J gene lost 4 bases, with 20 bases spanning the gap. The CDR3 sequence is 18 residues long. CDR1 KGHDR and CDR2 SFDVKD come from the germline V gene. CDR3 in DNA: TGTGCCACCAGTGATTCTCTCGGGCTACTTGGGGGAAATCAGCCCCAGCATTTT. Translating it yields CATSDSLGLLGGNQPQHF.